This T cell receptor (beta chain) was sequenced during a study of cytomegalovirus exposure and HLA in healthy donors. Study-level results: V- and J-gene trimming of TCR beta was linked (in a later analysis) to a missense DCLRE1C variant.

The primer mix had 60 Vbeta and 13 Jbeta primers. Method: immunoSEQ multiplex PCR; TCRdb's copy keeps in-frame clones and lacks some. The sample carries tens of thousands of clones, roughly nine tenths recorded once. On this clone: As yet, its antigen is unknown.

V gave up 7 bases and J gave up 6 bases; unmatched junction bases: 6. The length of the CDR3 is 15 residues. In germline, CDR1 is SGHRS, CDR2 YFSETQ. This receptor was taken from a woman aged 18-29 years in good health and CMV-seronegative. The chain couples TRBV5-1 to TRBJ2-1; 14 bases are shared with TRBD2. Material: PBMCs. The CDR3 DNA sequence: TGCGCCAGCCGGGGACTAGCGGGAGCCAGCAATGAGCAGTTCTTC. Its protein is CASRGLAGASNEQFF.